The rows below give T cell receptor beta chains drawn from one sample of a study of neurological immune-mediated disorders. TCRdb re-called the 5' RACE reads through MiXCR, storing one row per CDR3 protein. The profile shows some 65,000 distinct CDR3 sequences, 3.5% to 5% of them singletons. The sequencing input was PBMCs. These receptors were collected from a middle-aged man with multiple sclerosis. Both conserved end residues are part of each CDR3. Fields, in order: J gene, V gene, clone size, CDR3 length, D gene, CDR3 protein, CDR3 DNA. The D gene is left open where the match is weak. Clone size is stated in some rows and not others, as once, few, many or a class when expanded.

TRBJ1-2,TRBV14,.,14,.,CASSQVKRGHGYTF,TGTGCCAGCAGCCAAGTCAAAAGGGGCCATGGCTACACCTTC
TRBJ2-7,TRBV11-2,few,15,.,CASSLARETAYEQYF,TGTGCCAGCAGCTTAGCCCGGGAAACAGCCTACGAGCAGTACTTC
TRBJ1-2,TRBV2,.,14,.,CASMVGIPNYGYTF,TGTGCCAGCATGGTTGGGATCCCTAACTATGGCTACACCTTC
TRBJ2-3,TRBV4-1,many,19,TRBD1,CASSQDLGWDRGRTDTQYF,TGCGCCAGCAGCCAAGACCTAGGCTGGGACAGGGGGCGCACAGATACGCAGTATTTT
TRBJ2-5,TRBV9,many,17,TRBD2,CASSAGLVGTLQETQYF,TGTGCCAGCAGCGCGGGACTAGTCGGGACCCTTCAAGAGACCCAGTACTTC
TRBJ1-5,TRBV29-1,many,13,.,CSVGAGGAQPQHF,TGCAGCGTTGGGGCCGGGGGAGCCCAGCCCCAGCATTTT
TRBJ1-4,TRBV5-1,many,14,.,CASSPGTPNEKLFF,TGCGCCAGCAGCCCCGGGACACCTAATGAAAAACTGTTTTTT
TRBJ1-5,TRBV5-6,many,14,TRBD1,CASSLTGAGQPQNF,TGTGCCAGCAGCTTAACAGGGGCGGGACAGCCCCAGAATTTT
TRBJ1-2,TRBV5-1,many,13,.,CASSETQGNRYTF,TGCGCCAGCAGCGAGACCCAGGGAAATAGGTACACCTTC
TRBJ2-7,TRBV3-1,.,13,.,CASSQDSDYEQYF,TGTGCCAGCAGCCAAGACAGTGACTACGAGCAGTACTTC
TRBJ2-7,TRBV5-1,many,14,.,CASSLAGGGYEQYF,TGCGCCAGCAGCTTGGCCGGCGGAGGATACGAGCAGTACTTC
TRBJ1-1,TRBV5-6,few,13,.,CASSLDRFSEAFF,TGTGCCAGCAGCTTGGATCGGTTTTCTGAAGCTTTCTTT
TRBJ1-3,TRBV5-1,few,16,.,CASSPSQGAAGKTIYF,TGCGCCAGCAGCCCTAGCCAGGGAGCTGCTGGAAAAACCATATATTTT
TRBJ2-1,TRBV7-9,many,12,.,CASSSRDNEQFF,TGTGCCAGCAGCTCCAGGGACAATGAGCAGTTCTTC
TRBJ2-1,TRBV4-1,many,16,TRBD2,CASSHSSGGSYNEQFF,TGCGCCAGCAGCCATTCTAGCGGGGGATCGTACAATGAGCAGTTCTTC
TRBJ2-5,TRBV6-1,many,12,.,CASMMAGVTQYF,TGTGCCAGCATGATGGCTGGGGTGACCCAGTACTTC
TRBJ1-1,TRBV6-5,many,16,.,CASSYSATVPNTEAFF,TGTGCCAGCAGTTACTCGGCGACGGTACCGAACACTGAAGCTTTCTTT
TRBJ1-2,TRBV5-5,many,14,.,CASSSHRDAYGYTF,TGTGCCAGCAGCTCCCACAGGGACGCCTATGGCTACACCTTC